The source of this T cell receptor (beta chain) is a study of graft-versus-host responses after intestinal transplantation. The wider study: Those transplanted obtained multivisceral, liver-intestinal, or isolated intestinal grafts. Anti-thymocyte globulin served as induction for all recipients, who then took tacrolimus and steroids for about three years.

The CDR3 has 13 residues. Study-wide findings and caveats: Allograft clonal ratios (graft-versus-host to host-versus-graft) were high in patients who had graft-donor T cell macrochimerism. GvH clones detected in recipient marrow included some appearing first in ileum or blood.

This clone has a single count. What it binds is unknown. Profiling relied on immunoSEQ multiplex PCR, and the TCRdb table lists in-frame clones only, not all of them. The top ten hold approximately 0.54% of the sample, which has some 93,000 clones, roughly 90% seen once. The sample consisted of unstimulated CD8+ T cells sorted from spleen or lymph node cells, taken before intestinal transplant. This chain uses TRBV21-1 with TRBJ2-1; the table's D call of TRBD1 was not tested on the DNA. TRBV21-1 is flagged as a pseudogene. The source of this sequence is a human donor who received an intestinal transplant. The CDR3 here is CATRDRGDNEQFF. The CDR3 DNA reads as TGTGCCACCCGGGACAGGGGGGACAATGAGCAGTTCTTC.